The T cell receptor (beta chain) under discussion was sequenced for a study of beta chain features in type 1 diabetes. Germline assignment: CDR1 KGHSH and CDR2 LQKENI. The ends were cut back, 4 bases at V and 3 bases at J, with 12 bases in the middle. CDR3 length equals 14 residues. Every bit of the isolated RNA underwent reverse transcription, so sequencing read expressed TCRB transcripts. Generated by immunoSEQ multiplex PCR, the TCRdb table keeps only in-frame clones and is missing some. The sample yields 130,000 to 150,000 clones, about 7.1% seen once. Details on this clone: Antigen specificity is unknown.

General study findings and limits: Reduced insertions and increased deletions marked VDJ junctions in type 1 diabetes patients.

The clonotype was recovered from a woman aged 30 to 39 in good health. Sequencing used central memory CD4+ T cells from blood. The J gene is TRBJ1-2, the V gene TRBV18; D may be TRBD1 (5 bases). CDR3 nucleotide sequence: TGTGCCAGCTCACTACCGACAGATTACTATGGCTACACCTTC. This codes for CASSLPTDYYGYTF.